The clone carrying this T cell receptor (beta chain) was seen a few times. Sequencing was performed with immunoSEQ multiplex PCR; in TCRdb, only in-frame clones are kept and a portion is missing. The table records fewer than 50,000 clones, roughly 92% of them present only once. This sample is part of a study of T cell changes during pregnancy in multiple sclerosis. This CDR3 has 16 amino acids. Trimming took off 2 bases at V and 2 bases at J, with 13 bases between the two ends. CDR1 and CDR2 (germline): MGHDK, SYGVNS. This TCR was recovered from a female donor with multiple sclerosis, enrolled in a pregnancy study. V usage is TRBV25-1 and J usage is TRBJ1-3; D is unclear. Sequences were derived from CD8+ T cells from peripheral blood mononuclear cells, sampled before pregnancy. In nucleotides, the CDR3 is TGTGCCAGCAGTGAAGGAAGCGGGCAGCCTGGAAACACCATATATTTT. It specifies CASSEGSGQPGNTIYF.